Following are 24 T cell receptor beta chains from one sample sequenced in a study of T-cell reconstitution after alpha-beta-depleted transplantation in children. Preparation of the TCRbeta library was carried out with unique molecular identifiers. TCRdb re-called the PCR reads through MiXCR, storing one row per CDR3 protein. The sample lists about 72,000 distinct CDR3 sequences; roughly 6.6% were seen once. The input for sequencing was PBMCs from the stem cell graft donor, taken from the stem cell graft. Receptor source: a human donor who donated a stem cell graft to a child with acute lymphoblastic leukemia.

This clonotype was seen repeatedly, ten times or more. The chain joins TRBV14 to TRBJ1-2; TRBD1 might be the D (5 bases). Germline V gene data show CDR1 as SGHDN and CDR2 as FVKESK. The CDR3 is made up of 16 amino acids. The V end lost 4 bases, the J end lost 6 bases, and 21 bases lay between the germline ends. DNA of the CDR3: TGTGCCAGCAGCCGTATCATCCGGGACCCCATAGATGGCTACACCTTC. This translates into CASSRIIRDPIDGYTF.

This clonotype was picked up many times. The CDR3 DNA is TGTGCCACCAGCAGAGGTTTTAGCGGGGGATTCTACAATGAGCAGTTCTTC. It is translated as CATSRGFSGGFYNEQFF. The rearrangement links TRBV15 to TRBJ2-1; 9 bases line up with TRBD2. Germline V gene sequence: CDR1 LNHNV, CDR2 YYDKDF (reference sequence). The CDR3 is 17 residues long. V shed 1 base and J 3 bases; nucleotides not matched to a gene: 7.

This clonotype was seen a handful of times. The rearrangement uses TRBV19 and TRBJ2-2; D gene uncertain. The CDR3 spans 13 residues. V lost 9 bases and J lost 0, with 8 bases in between. Germline CDR1 LNHDA, CDR2 SQIVND (reference sequence). In nucleotides, the CDR3 is TGTGCCAGCGACACCGCGAACACCGGGGAGCTGTTTTTT. It translates to CASDTANTGELFF.

This clonotype has at least ten counts. The V gene is TRBV5-1, the J gene TRBJ2-1; the D is unclear. V was trimmed by 3 bases and J by 4 bases, leaving 8 bases between them. The CDR3 contains 13 residues. Germline CDR1 SGHRS, CDR2 YFSETQ. CDR3 coding DNA: TGCGCCAGCAGCTCACCACCTTACAATGAGCAGTTCTTC. It encodes CASSSPPYNEQFF.

This sequence joins TRBV13 and TRBJ2-3; 10 bases line up with TRBD2. In germline, CDR1 is PRHDT, CDR2 FYEKMQ (reference sequence). The CDR3 totals 18 residues. The CDR3 region is CTICLGFGSGRNTDTQYF. The CDR3 bases are TGTACCATCTGTTTAGGTTTCGGTAGCGGGAGGAATACAGATACGCAGTATTTT. The complete variable domain, with remaining parts taken from reference TRBV13 and TRBJ2-3, reads AAGVIQSPRHLIKEKRETATLKCYPIPRHDTVYWYQQGPGQDPQFLISFYEKMQSDKGSIPDRFSAQQFSDYHSELNMSSLELGDSALYFCTICLGFGSGRNTDTQYFGPGTRLTVL.

This clonotype occurred many times. The chain employs TRBV21-1 and TRBJ2-2; TRBD1, as called in the table, went unchecked against the DNA. TRBV21-1 is labeled a pseudogene. This CDR3 is 15 amino acids long. CDR3 DNA sequence: TGTGCCAGCAGCAAAGATGACAGGGGGGACGGGGAGCTGTTTTTT. Translated: CASSKDDRGDGELFF.

The sample holds many counts of this clonotype. The J gene is TRBJ2-1, the V gene TRBV4-2; 7 bases align to TRBD2. Germline CDR1 is LGHNA and CDR2 is YNFKEQ. J gave up 6 bases and V 0 bases, and 5 bases lay outside the gene matches. CDR3 length: 15 residues. CDR3 protein: CASSQDGGGGNEQFF. In DNA form, the CDR3 reads TGTGCCAGCAGCCAAGATGGGGGGGGGGGCAATGAGCAGTTCTTC.

This clonotype appeared many times. The chain recombines TRBV7-3 with TRBJ2-7; perhaps TRBD2 as D (6 bases). Deletions cut 1 base from V and 8 bases from J, with 18 bases between. The CDR3 extends over 15 amino acids. Germline lookup yields CDR1 SGHTA and CDR2 FQGTGA. Written as DNA, the CDR3 is TGTGCCAGCAGCTTAAACAGCGGGCCTGGAGGGAAGCAGTACTTC. It codes for CASSLNSGPGGKQYF.

This chain uses TRBV6-4 with TRBJ2-2; D remains unclear. The germline CDR1 and CDR2 sequences are MRHNA and SNTAGT. Trimming stripped 3 bases from V and 5 bases from J, with 10 bases between. This CDR3 is 14 amino acids long. For the CDR3, the DNA is TGTGCCAGCAGTGAAGGGCCCCATACCGGGGAGCTGTTTTTT. Protein sequence: CASSEGPHTGELFF.

The chain couples TRBV11-1 to TRBJ1-2; D remains ambiguous. This CDR3 region has 16 residues. The germline V and J ends were trimmed by 4 bases and 5 bases, with 20 bases remaining between them. Germline lookup yields CDR1 SGHAT and CDR2 FQDESV (reference sequence). As DNA, the CDR3 is TGTGCCAGCAGCTGGAGAACCGGACGGTTACCGTATGGCTACACCTTC. Translated, it gives CASSWRTGRLPYGYTF.

For this clonotype: A much larger clone lies one base from this, so it may be a read error. The chain employs TRBV20-1 and TRBJ2-1, with 9 bases matching TRBD2. The V and J ends lost 0 bases and 11 bases, in that order; junction bases with no gene match: 14. The CDR3 has 16 amino acids. The germline gives CDR1 DFQATT, CDR2 SNEGSKA (reference sequence). The CDR3: CSARDMVGGRGNKQFF. For the CDR3, the DNA is TGCAGTGCTAGAGATATGGTGGGCGGGAGGGGGAATAAGCAGTTCTTC.

This clonotype showed up many times. This chain links TRBV4-1 with TRBJ1-4; D ambiguous. Germline V lookup: CDR1 MGHRA, CDR2 YSYEKL. The V end was cut by 4 bases, the J end by 8 bases, with 8 bases between. This CDR3 is built from 12 residues. The chain's CDR3 is CASSRSGEKLFF. CDR3 in DNA: TGCGCCAGCAGCCGGAGTGGGGAAAAACTGTTTTTT.

This clonotype has ten or more counts. The CDR3 sequence is CASDVREQFF. The CDR3 coding sequence is TGTGCCAGTGATGTCAGAGAGCAGTTCTTC. The V call is TRBV2, the J call TRBJ2-1; no clear D. There are 10 residues in the CDR3. Per the germline V gene, CDR1 is SNHLY and CDR2 is FYNNEI. Trimming shortened V by 9 bases and J by 10 bases, and 10 bases separated the two germline ends.

The chain is built from TRBV29-1 and TRBJ2-1, with D uncertain. V was shortened by 6 bases and J by 8 bases, with 23 bases between the two germline ends. Germline-derived CDR1 and CDR2 are SQVTM and ANQGSEA. This CDR3 spans 15 amino acids. CDR3 loop: CSVVLVTDLRHEQFF. In nucleotides, the CDR3 is TGCAGCGTCGTCCTAGTAACAGACCTACGGCATGAGCAGTTCTTC.

This clonotype has a count of ten or more. The CDR3 spells CASSLDLSAAKNIQYF. CDR3 sequence (DNA): TGCGCCAGCAGCTTGGACCTTAGCGCGGCCAAAAACATTCAGTACTTC. The chain joins TRBV5-1 to TRBJ2-4; D may be TRBD2 (5 bases). The CDR3 has 16 amino acids. V was shortened by 0 bases and J by 1 base, with 11 bases between the two germline ends. CDR1 SGHRS and CDR2 YFSETQ come from the germline V gene. Drawing the rest from reference TRBV5-1 and TRBJ2-4, the complete variable domain is KAGVTQTPRYLIKTRGQQVTLSCSPISGHRSVSWYQQTPGQGLQFLFEYFSETQRNKGNFPGRFSGRQFSNSRSEMNVSTLELGDSALYLCASSLDLSAAKNIQYFGAGTRLSVL.

Ten or more counts support this clonotype. The J gene is TRBJ1-6, the V gene TRBV6-1; no reliable D call. The V and J ends lost 2 bases and 5 bases respectively, with 10 bases between them. From germline, CDR1 is MNHNS and CDR2 SASEGT. The CDR3 is 15 residues long. Here the CDR3 DNA reads TGTGCCAGCAGTGAAATTGACGGCGATAATTCACCCCTCCACTTT. It encodes CASSEIDGDNSPLHF.

At least ten counts were recorded for this clonotype. The chain recombines TRBV6-2 or TRBV6-3 with TRBJ2-6; 7 nucleotides match TRBD1. With V trimmed by 5 bases and J by 0 bases, 10 bases remained unmatched. CDR1 is MNHEY, CDR2 SVGEGT, per germline. CDR3 length equals 18 residues. CDR3 nucleotides: TGTGCCAGCAGTCCTCGGGACAGCATGATCTCTGGGGCCAACGTCCTGACTTTC. Protein product: CASSPRDSMISGANVLTF.

This clonotype was counted at least ten times. The gene calls are TRBV20-1 and TRBJ1-5; 7 nucleotides agree with TRBD1. This CDR3 region has 15 residues. Germline V CDR1 and CDR2: DFQATT, SNEGSKA (reference sequence). V dropped 3 bases and J dropped 2; count of bases not matched to a gene: 7. The CDR3 loop is CSASMTGHGNQPQHF. The CDR3 nucleotides are TGCAGTGCTAGTATGACAGGGCATGGCAATCAGCCCCAGCATTTT.

This chain links TRBV5-1 with TRBJ2-1; possibly TRBD2 for D (6 bases). V lost 0 bases, J lost 7 bases, and 11 bases lay in between. The CDR3 sequence is 14 residues long. The V gene's germline CDR1 is SGHRS and CDR2 YFSETQ. The CDR3, as DNA: TGCGCCAGCAGCTTGGTCCGCGGGGAGAATGAGCAGTTCTTC. Protein: CASSLVRGENEQFF. Filled out from reference TRBV5-1 and TRBJ2-1, the complete variable domain reads KAGVTQTPRYLIKTRGQQVTLSCSPISGHRSVSWYQQTPGQGLQFLFEYFSETQRNKGNFPGRFSGRQFSNSRSEMNVSTLELGDSALYLCASSLVRGENEQFFGPGTRLTVL.

This clonotype was detected ten times or more. The chain has TRBV6-5 and TRBJ1-6, with 7 bases lining up with TRBD1. Germline CDR1 and CDR2: MNHEY and SVGAGI. With V trimmed by 1 base and J by 7 bases, 10 bases remained unmatched. The CDR3 has 17 residues. This CDR3 reads CASSYFLLGQSNSPLHF. Here the CDR3 DNA reads TGTGCCAGCAGTTACTTTCTTCTGGGACAGTCGAATTCACCCCTCCACTTT.

This clonotype was recorded at least ten times. J is TRBJ1-5 and V is TRBV6-6; no firm D call. V was cut by 11 bases and J by 2 bases, with 1 base left in between. The germline CDR1 and CDR2 sequences are MNHNY and SVGAGI (reference sequence). The CDR3 contains 9 residues. CDR3: CACNQPQHF. The CDR3 DNA is TGTGCCTGCAATCAGCCCCAGCATTTT.

This clonotype was picked up many times. This chain connects TRBV6-1 to TRBJ2-3; D call uncertain. CDR1 and CDR2 from the germline V gene are MNHNS and SASEGT. The V gene lost 6 bases and the J gene lost 2 bases, with 6 bases spanning the gap. The CDR3 totals 12 residues. In DNA, the CDR3 is TGTGCCAGCAGAGGGCCCACAGATACGCAGTATTTT. It codes for CASRGPTDTQYF.

There are many counts of this clonotype. The chain combines TRBV27 with TRBJ1-5; D ambiguous. The CDR3 has 16 residues. Germline V CDR1 and CDR2: MNHEY, SMNVEV (reference sequence). V lost 1 base and J lost 5, with 15 bases in between. CDR3 amino acids: CASSLFSNEAHQPQHF. The CDR3 region has the DNA TGTGCCAGCAGTTTATTTTCGAACGAGGCGCATCAGCCCCAGCATTTT.

This clonotype was picked up many times. This rearrangement joins TRBV5-1 to TRBJ1-5, with D maybe TRBD1 (6 bases). The CDR3 has 14 residues. CDR1 and CDR2 (germline): SGHRS, YFSETQ. Trimming removed 7 bases from V and 0 bases from J, with 11 bases in between. The CDR3 sequence: CASLEQGSNQPQHF. The CDR3 DNA sequence: TGCGCCAGCTTGGAACAGGGTAGCAATCAGCCCCAGCATTTT.